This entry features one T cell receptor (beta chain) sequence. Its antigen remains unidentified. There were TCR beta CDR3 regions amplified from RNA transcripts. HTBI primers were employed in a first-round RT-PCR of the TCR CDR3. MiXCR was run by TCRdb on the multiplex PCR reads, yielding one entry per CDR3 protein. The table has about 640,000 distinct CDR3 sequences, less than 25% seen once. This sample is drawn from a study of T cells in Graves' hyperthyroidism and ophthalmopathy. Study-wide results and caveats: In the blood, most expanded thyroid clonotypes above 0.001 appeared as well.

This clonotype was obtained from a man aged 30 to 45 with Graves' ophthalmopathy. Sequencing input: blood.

For the CDR3, the DNA is TGTGCCAGCAGTGAATTTTTGGTTGGGACTAGCGGGAGGGCCTACGAGCAGTACTTC. Its translation: CASSEFLVGTSGRAYEQYF. V is TRBV6-1 and J is TRBJ2-7, with TRBD2 matching over 16 bases. The V and J ends lost 2 bases and 2 bases, in that order; junction bases with no gene match: 9. CDR1 and CDR2 (germline): MNHNS, SASEGT. The CDR3 covers 19 residues.